The sequence of this T cell receptor (beta chain) was determined in a study of shared T cell receptors in the human thymus. J lost 8 bases, V lost 3 bases, and 11 bases had no gene match. The length of the CDR3 is 16 residues. The germline CDR1 and CDR2 sequences are ENHRY and SYGVKD. There are a few counts of this clone. The assay was immunoSEQ multiplex PCR, and TCRdb's table has in-frame clones only and misses some. The sample has hundreds of thousands of clones; 87% are singletons. Another study also made use of these data, one on human thymus T cells.

This TCR derives from a boy younger than two with a congenital heart defect. V and J are TRBV10-3 and TRBJ1-3; 9 nucleotides match TRBD1. What was sequenced was thymocytes. CDR3: CAISEVSGQGPYTIYF. In DNA, the CDR3 is TGTGCCATCAGTGAAGTATCGGGACAGGGTCCGTACACCATATATTTT.